One and the same sample provided the 20 T cell receptor beta chains below, sequenced in a study of blood T cell repertoires in COVID-19 (dated by TCRdb to 2020 to 2021). The library came from the immunoSEQ multiplex PCR assay. The table was pulled from immuneACCESS by TCRdb, which kept in-frame rearrangements only. Such tables lose some clones; where checked, under half of the loss comes from unresolved V genes, and the rest has no known cause. The sample has about 480,000 clones on record, about 88% of them singletons. The ten largest clones capture under 8.5% of the sample. Sequencing used peripheral blood. The receptors were gathered from a woman aged 45-59 years with COVID-19, enrolled during active disease.

The J gene is TRBJ2-3, the V gene TRBV11-3; 10 bases match TRBD2. Germline V CDR1 and CDR2: SGHNT, YENEEA. CDR3 length: 17 amino acids. Losses at the gene ends were 1 base for V and 0 bases for J; bases not matched to a gene: 4. CDR3 loop: CASSLGLAGASTDTQYF. The CDR3 DNA reads as TGTGCCAGCAGCTTAGGGCTAGCGGGGGCTAGCACAGATACGCAGTATTTT.

The chain combines TRBV28 with TRBJ2-2; D remains unclear. Between the trimmed V and J ends, which lost 2 bases and 1 base, there was a span of 8 bases. The CDR3 contains 15 residues. The germline V gene has CDR1 MDHEN and CDR2 SYDVKM. The CDR3 region is CASSLRLLNTGELFF. CDR3 in DNA: TGTGCCAGCAGTTTAAGACTCCTGAACACCGGGGAGCTGTTTTTT. The full variable domain, its missing parts supplied by reference TRBV28 and TRBJ2-2, is DVKVTQSSRYLVKRTGEKVFLECVQDMDHENMFWYRQDPGLGLRLIYFSYDVKMKEKGDIPEGYSVSREKKERFSLILESASTNQTSMYLCASSLRLLNTGELFFGEGSRLTVL.

The chain joins TRBV4-1 to TRBJ2-4, with D possibly TRBD2 on 6 matching bases. The CDR3 covers 15 residues. V was cut by 2 bases and J by 0 bases, with 8 bases left in between. CDR1 and CDR2 from the germline V gene are MGHRA and YSYEKL. The CDR3 sequence is CASSQPGLAKNIQYF. Here the CDR3 DNA reads TGCGCCAGCAGCCAACCGGGACTAGCCAAAAACATTCAGTACTTC.

This sequence joins TRBV24-1 and TRBJ1-2, with a weak D call TRBD1 (5 bases). The germline gives CDR1 KGHDR, CDR2 SFDVKD. V was pared by 5 bases and J by 0 bases, with 15 bases between. CDR3 length equals 16 residues. Written as DNA, the CDR3 is TGTGCCACCAGTGGGGGCGACACTGTGTCTAACTATGGCTACACCTTC. Its translation: CATSGGDTVSNYGYTF.

This clone was seen once. The chain combines TRBV5-8 with TRBJ2-3; D possibly corresponds to TRBD2 (6 bases). This CDR3 comprises 16 residues. V was cut by 4 bases and J by 5 bases, with 20 bases left in between. CDR1 SGHTS and CDR2 YDEGEE come from the germline V gene. This CDR3 reads CASSPGDLRVGDTQYF. As DNA, the CDR3 is TGTGCCAGCAGCCCGGGGGACCTACGGGTAGGAGATACGCAGTATTTT.

The chain combines TRBV19 with TRBJ1-2; 11 bases agree with TRBD1. The CDR3 sequence is 15 residues long. Germline CDR1 and CDR2: LNHDA and SQIVND (reference sequence). With 2 bases clipped from V and 5 bases from J, the junction kept 4 bases outside the gene matches. The CDR3 region is CASSIMDRGPYGYTF. As DNA, the CDR3 is TGTGCCAGTAGTATAATGGACAGGGGGCCGTATGGCTACACCTTC.

The chain carries TRBV27 and TRBJ2-3, with D possibly matching TRBD1 (5 bases). The V end was cut by 3 bases, the J end by 5 bases, with 9 bases between. CDR1 MNHEY and CDR2 SMNVEV come from the germline V gene (reference sequence). The CDR3 has 13 amino acids. CDR3 protein: CASSFGAGDTQYF. Written as DNA, the CDR3 is TGTGCCAGCAGTTTTGGGGCAGGAGATACGCAGTATTTT.

The chain has TRBV5-1 and TRBJ1-3; a possible D gene is TRBD1 (5 bases). Germline lookup yields CDR1 SGHRS and CDR2 YFSETQ. The CDR3 totals 16 residues. V shed 1 base and J shed 4 bases, with 15 bases lying between them. Here the CDR3 DNA reads TGCGCCAGCAGCTTGACCAGGGAAACTCTGGGAAACACCATATATTTT. This gives the protein CASSLTRETLGNTIYF.

The chain links TRBV27 to TRBJ2-1, with 10 positions matching TRBD2. Germline V gene lookup returns CDR1 MNHEY and CDR2 SMNVEV (reference sequence). V lost 5 bases to trimming and J lost 7 bases; unmatched junction nucleotides: 14. The CDR3 is 17 residues long. In DNA form, the CDR3 reads TGTGCCAGCAGTCCCCGGGGGGGAGCGGGGGGGCGTAATGAGCAGTTCTTC. Its protein product is CASSPRGGAGGRNEQFF.

The CDR3 nucleotides read TGTGCCAGCAGCCAAGGAGTACGTCCGACTAATGAAAAACTGTTTTTT. Its protein is CASSQGVRPTNEKLFF. This sequence joins TRBV4-2 and TRBJ1-4; D gene unclear. Trimming cost V 1 base and J 2 bases, with 11 bases left between them. The CDR3 sequence is 16 residues long. CDR1 is LGHNA and CDR2 is YNFKEQ in the germline V gene.

This chain links TRBV5-6 with TRBJ1-1; TRBD1 agrees at 8 bases. Trimming took 2 bases from V and 2 from J; bases not matched to a gene: 5. CDR1 and CDR2 from the germline V gene are SGHDT and YYEEEE. This CDR3 is 15 amino acids long. CDR3 coding DNA: TGTGCCAGCAGCTTCCTACAGGGGGTCAACACTGAAGCTTTCTTT. It codes for CASSFLQGVNTEAFF.

This clone was seen only a few times. The J gene is TRBJ2-7, the V gene TRBV27; no reliable D call. The length of the CDR3 is 14 residues. The germline gives CDR1 MNHEY, CDR2 SMNVEV (reference sequence). V lost 5 bases and J 0 bases, leaving 11 bases between the germline ends. The CDR3 loop is CASSRNGFSYEQYF. DNA of the CDR3: TGTGCCAGCAGTCGCAACGGTTTCTCCTACGAGCAGTACTTC.

This clone appeared a single time. The V call is TRBV5-5, the J call TRBJ2-7, with TRBD1 identical over 11 bases. Germline-derived CDR1 and CDR2 are SGHKS and YYEKEE (reference sequence). The CDR3 has 16 residues. The V and J ends lost 1 base and 4 bases, in that order; junction bases with no gene match: 7. In DNA, the CDR3 is TGTGCCAGCAGCTTGCAGGGGACAGGGGGACATTACGAGCAGTACTTC. Protein product: CASSLQGTGGHYEQYF.

This rearrangement joins TRBV30 to TRBJ2-7; 8 bases line up with TRBD1. The CDR3 length is 13 residues. The trim removed 5 bases at V and 1 base at J, leaving 4 bases unmatched. Germline lookup yields CDR1 GTSNPN and CDR2 SVGIG (reference sequence). The CDR3 reads CAWGDRFSYEQYF. The CDR3 DNA sequence: TGTGCCTGGGGGGACAGGTTTTCCTACGAGCAGTACTTC. Drawing the rest from reference TRBV30 and TRBJ2-7, the complete variable domain is SQTIHQWPATLVQPVGSPLSLECTVEGTSNPNLYWYRQAAGRGLQLLFYSVGIGQISSEVPQNLSASRPQDRQFILSSKKLLLSDSGFYLCAWGDRFSYEQYFGPGTRLTVT.

V is TRBV6-1 and J is TRBJ2-5; 10 bases align to TRBD1. Germline V gene sequence: CDR1 MNHNS, CDR2 SASEGT. V shed 1 base and J 5 bases; nucleotides not matched to a gene: 7. CDR3 length equals 16 residues. This chain's CDR3 is CASSEVGTTGGETQYF. CDR3 DNA sequence: TGTGCCAGCAGTGAAGTAGGAACGACAGGGGGCGAGACCCAGTACTTC.

The V call is TRBV6-1, the J call TRBJ2-7, with D maybe TRBD1 (5 bases). The CDR3 spans 13 residues. Germline V gene lookup returns CDR1 MNHNS and CDR2 SASEGT. Trimming cost V 3 bases and J 1 base, with 7 bases left between them. The CDR3: CASSETVSYEQYF. DNA for the CDR3: TGTGCCAGCAGTGAGACAGTGTCCTACGAGCAGTACTTC.

The V call is TRBV7-2, the J call TRBJ1-2; TRBD1 is a possible D gene (5 bases). Looked up from germline, CDR1 is SGHTA and CDR2 is FQGNSA. Trimming cost V 1 base and J 4 bases, with 10 bases left between them. This CDR3 has 14 residues. The CDR3 loop is CASSLESGFYGYTF. CDR3 DNA sequence: TGTGCCAGCAGCTTAGAGTCAGGGTTCTATGGCTACACCTTC.

This clone showed up just once. The chain employs TRBV19 and TRBJ2-5, with 9 nucleotides matching TRBD1. Trimming took 3 bases from V and 5 from J; bases not matched to a gene: 7. CDR1 LNHDA and CDR2 SQIVND come from the germline V gene (reference sequence). This CDR3 has 15 amino acids. CDR3 region: CASSITGGAGETQYF. In DNA form, the CDR3 reads TGTGCCAGTAGTATTACAGGGGGCGCGGGGGAGACCCAGTACTTC. Complete variable domain (other parts from reference TRBV19 and TRBJ2-5): DGGITQSPKYLFRKEGQNVTLSCEQNLNHDAMYWYRQDPGQGLRLIYYSQIVNDFQKGDIAEGYSVSREKKESFPLTVTSAQKNPTAFYLCASSITGGAGETQYFGPGTRLLVL.

The V gene is TRBV11-1, the J gene TRBJ1-2; a weak D match, TRBD1 (6 bases). The germline V gene has CDR1 SGHAT and CDR2 FQDESV (reference sequence). This CDR3 contains 16 residues. Trimming pared 5 bases from V and 0 bases from J, leaving 16 bases between. CDR3 region: CASSRDLDRPNYGYTF. The CDR3 nucleotides are TGTGCCAGCAGCCGTGACTTGGACAGACCTAACTATGGCTACACCTTC.

The chain joins TRBV4-1 to TRBJ2-2, with D possibly TRBD2 on 7 matching bases. The ends were cut back, 1 base at V and 4 bases at J, with 16 bases in the middle. The CDR3 consists of 17 residues. CDR1 is MGHRA, CDR2 YSYEKL, per germline. CDR3 region: CASSQGRGGKTTGELFF. CDR3 nucleotide sequence: TGCGCCAGCAGCCAAGGAAGGGGGGGCAAGACCACCGGGGAGCTGTTTTTT.